This TCR beta chain was documented in a study of CD8 T cells in ankylosing spondylitis. Study conclusions and caveats: It appeared that ankylosing spondylitis blood was characterized by a TCR beta motif of several highly homologous variants.

Trimming removed 0 bases at V and 1 base at J, with 7 bases between. CDR1 and CDR2 (germline): LNHNV, YYDKDF (reference sequence). This CDR3 has 15 amino acids. The sample holds a few counts of this clonotype. Its antigen remains unknown. One entry per CDR3 protein results from TCRdb running MiXCR on the 5' RACE reads. Of 700,000 or so distinct CDR3 sequences in the sample, roughly 19% were seen once. The V and J genes are TRBV15 and TRBJ1-3; D not resolved. This receptor was taken from a male donor with ankylosing spondylitis. The sequencing sample was made of blood, either unsorted or a sorted T cell fraction (not recorded which). CDR3 protein: CATSRDSTSGNTIYF. CDR3 sequence (DNA): TGTGCCACCAGCAGAGATTCTACGTCTGGAAACACCATATATTTT.